The entry below gives a single TCR beta chain sequence along with its context. The data were obtained in a study of blood T cell repertoires in COVID-19. TCRdb keeps only in-frame clones here, not all; method: immunoSEQ multiplex PCR. The data contain roughly 180,000 clones, more than 80% of them seen just once; the ten biggest clones take up more than 9.5%. The CDR3 totals 14 residues. Deletions cut 3 bases from V and 6 bases from J, with 15 bases between. Germline loops: CDR1 MNHEY, CDR2 SMNVEV (reference sequence). Sequenced input: peripheral blood. This chain links TRBV27 with TRBJ2-7; unclear D gene. The receptor was derived from a woman in her forties with COVID-19, enrolled during active disease. This CDR3 is CASSLGMGQPEQYF. In DNA, the CDR3 is TGTGCCAGCAGTTTGGGCATGGGCCAACCCGAGCAGTACTTC.